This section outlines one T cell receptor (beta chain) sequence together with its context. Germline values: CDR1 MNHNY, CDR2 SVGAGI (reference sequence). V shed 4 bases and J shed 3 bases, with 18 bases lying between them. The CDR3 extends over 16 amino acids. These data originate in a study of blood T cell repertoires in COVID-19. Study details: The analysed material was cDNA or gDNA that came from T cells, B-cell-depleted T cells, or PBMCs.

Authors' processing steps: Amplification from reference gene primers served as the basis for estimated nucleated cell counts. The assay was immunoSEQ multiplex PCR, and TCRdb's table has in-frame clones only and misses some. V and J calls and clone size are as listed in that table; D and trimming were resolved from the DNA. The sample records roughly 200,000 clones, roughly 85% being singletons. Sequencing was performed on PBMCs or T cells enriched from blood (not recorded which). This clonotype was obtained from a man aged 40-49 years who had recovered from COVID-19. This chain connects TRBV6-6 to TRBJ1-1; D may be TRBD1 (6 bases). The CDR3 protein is CASSSRNRAGDTEAFF. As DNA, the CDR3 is TGTGCCAGCAGTTCCCGAAACAGGGCTGGGGACACTGAAGCTTTCTTT.